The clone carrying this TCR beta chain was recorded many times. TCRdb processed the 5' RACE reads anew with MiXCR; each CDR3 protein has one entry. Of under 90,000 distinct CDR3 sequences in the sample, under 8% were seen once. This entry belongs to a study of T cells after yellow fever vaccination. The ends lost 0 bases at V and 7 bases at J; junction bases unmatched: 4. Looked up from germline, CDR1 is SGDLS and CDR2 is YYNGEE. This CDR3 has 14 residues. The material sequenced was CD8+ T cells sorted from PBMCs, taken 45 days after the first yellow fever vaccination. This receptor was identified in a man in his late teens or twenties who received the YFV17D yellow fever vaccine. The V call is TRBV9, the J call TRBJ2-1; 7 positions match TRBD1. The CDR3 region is CASSVGTGRNEQFF. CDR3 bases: TGTGCCAGCAGCGTAGGGACAGGAAGGAATGAGCAGTTCTTC.